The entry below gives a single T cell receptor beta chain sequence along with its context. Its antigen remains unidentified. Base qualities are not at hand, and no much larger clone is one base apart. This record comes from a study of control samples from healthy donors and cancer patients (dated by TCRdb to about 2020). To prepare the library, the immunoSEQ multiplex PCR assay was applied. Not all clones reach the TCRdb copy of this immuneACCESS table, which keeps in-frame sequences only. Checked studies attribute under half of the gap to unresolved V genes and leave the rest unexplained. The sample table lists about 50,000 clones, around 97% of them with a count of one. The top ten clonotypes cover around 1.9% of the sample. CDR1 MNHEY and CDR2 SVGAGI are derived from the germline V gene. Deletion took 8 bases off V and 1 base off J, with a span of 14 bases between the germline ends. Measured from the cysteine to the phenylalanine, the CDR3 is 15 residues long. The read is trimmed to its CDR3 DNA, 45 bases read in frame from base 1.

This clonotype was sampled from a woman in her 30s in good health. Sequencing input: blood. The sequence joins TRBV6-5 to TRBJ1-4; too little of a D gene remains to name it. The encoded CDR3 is CASLQSAVTNEKLFF. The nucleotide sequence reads TGTGCCAGCCTTCAAAGTGCAGTAACTAATGAAAAACTGTTTTTT.